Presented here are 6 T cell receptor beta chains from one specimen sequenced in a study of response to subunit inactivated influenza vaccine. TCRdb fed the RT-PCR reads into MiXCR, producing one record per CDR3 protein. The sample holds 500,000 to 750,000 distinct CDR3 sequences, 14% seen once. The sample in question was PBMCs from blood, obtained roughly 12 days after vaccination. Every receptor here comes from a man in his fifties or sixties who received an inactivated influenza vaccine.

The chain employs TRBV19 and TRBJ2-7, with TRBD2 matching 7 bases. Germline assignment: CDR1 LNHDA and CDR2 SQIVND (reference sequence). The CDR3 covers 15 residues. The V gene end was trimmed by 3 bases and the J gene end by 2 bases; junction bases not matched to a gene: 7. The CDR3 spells CASSIKRDVTYEQYF. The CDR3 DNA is TGTGCCAGTAGTATCAAGCGGGACGTCACCTACGAGCAGTACTTC. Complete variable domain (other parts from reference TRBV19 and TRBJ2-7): DGGITQSPKYLFRKEGQNVTLSCEQNLNHDAMYWYRQDPGQGLRLIYYSQIVNDFQKGDIAEGYSVSREKKESFPLTVTSAQKNPTAFYLCASSIKRDVTYEQYFGPGTRLTVT.

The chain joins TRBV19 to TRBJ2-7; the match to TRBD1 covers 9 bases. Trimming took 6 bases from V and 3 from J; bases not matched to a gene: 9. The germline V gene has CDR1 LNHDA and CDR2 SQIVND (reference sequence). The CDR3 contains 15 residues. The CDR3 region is CASSAPGQGVYEQYF. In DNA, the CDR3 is TGTGCCAGTAGCGCCCCGGGACAGGGTGTCTACGAGCAGTACTTC.

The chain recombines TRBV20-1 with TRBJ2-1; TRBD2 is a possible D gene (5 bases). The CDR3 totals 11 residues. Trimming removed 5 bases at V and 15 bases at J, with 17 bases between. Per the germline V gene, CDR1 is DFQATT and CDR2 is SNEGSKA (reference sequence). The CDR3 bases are TGCAGTGCTCTCGGACTTTCGGCGGGGTTCTTC. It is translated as CSALGLSAGFF.

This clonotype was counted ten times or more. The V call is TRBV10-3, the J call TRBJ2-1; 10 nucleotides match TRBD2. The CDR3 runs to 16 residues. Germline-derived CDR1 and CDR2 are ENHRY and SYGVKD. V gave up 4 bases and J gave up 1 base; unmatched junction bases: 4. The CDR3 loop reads CAISGTSGTSYNEQFF. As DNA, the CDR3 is TGTGCCATCAGTGGAACTAGCGGGACGTCCTACAATGAGCAGTTCTTC.

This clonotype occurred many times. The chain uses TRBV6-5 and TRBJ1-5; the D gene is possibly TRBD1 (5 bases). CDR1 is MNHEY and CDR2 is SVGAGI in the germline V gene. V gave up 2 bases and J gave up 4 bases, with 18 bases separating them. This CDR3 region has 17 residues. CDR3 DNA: TGTGCCAGCAGTTACCGCAAACCGGGGGGATCGAATCAGCCCCAGCATTTT. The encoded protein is CASSYRKPGGSNQPQHF.

The CDR3 here is CASSLKGGSGELFF. Here the CDR3 DNA reads TGTGCCAGCAGCTTAAAGGGGGGCTCCGGGGAGCTGTTTTTT. The chain couples TRBV7-9 to TRBJ2-2; D could derive from TRBD1 or TRBD2 (6 bases each). V was cut by 2 bases and J by 6 bases, with 10 bases left in between. The CDR3 sequence is 14 residues long. Looked up from germline, CDR1 is SEHNR and CDR2 is FQNEAQ (reference sequence).